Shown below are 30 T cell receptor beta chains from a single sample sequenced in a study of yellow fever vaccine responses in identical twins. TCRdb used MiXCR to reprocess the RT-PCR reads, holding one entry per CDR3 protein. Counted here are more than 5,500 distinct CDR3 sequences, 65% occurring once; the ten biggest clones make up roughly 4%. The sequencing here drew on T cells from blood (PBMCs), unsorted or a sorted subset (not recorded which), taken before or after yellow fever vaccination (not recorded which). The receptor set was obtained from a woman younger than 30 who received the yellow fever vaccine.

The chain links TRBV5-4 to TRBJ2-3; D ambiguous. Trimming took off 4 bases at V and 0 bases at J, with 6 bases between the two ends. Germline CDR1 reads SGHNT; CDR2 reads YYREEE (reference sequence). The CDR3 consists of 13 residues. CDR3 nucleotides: TGTGCCAGCAGCGCCACTAGCACAGATACGCAGTATTTT. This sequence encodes CASSATSTDTQYF.

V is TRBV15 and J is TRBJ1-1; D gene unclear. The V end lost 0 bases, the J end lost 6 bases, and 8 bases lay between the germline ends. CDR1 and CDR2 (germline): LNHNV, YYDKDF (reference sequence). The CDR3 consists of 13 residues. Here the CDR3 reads CATSRDYNSEAFF. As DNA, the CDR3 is TGTGCCACCAGCAGAGATTACAACTCTGAAGCTTTCTTT.

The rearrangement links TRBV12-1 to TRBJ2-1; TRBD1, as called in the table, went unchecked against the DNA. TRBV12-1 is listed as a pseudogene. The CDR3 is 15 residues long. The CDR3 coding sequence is TGTGCCAGCAGCTTTTTACGGGGGAATTTCTGGGAGCAGTTCTTC. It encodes CASSFLRGNFWEQFF.

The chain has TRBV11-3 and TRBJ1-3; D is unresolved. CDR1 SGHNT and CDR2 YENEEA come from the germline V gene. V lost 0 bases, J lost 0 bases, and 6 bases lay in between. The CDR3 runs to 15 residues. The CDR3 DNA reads TGTGCCAGCAGCTTAGACGGTTTCTCTGGAAACACCATATATTTT. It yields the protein CASSLDGFSGNTIYF.

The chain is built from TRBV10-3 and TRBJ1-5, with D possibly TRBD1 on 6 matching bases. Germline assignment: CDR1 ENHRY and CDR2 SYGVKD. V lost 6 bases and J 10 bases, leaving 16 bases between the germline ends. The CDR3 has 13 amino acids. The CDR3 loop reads CAIRPGPGGPQHF. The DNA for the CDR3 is TGTGCCATCAGACCAGGACCGGGGGGCCCCCAGCATTTT.

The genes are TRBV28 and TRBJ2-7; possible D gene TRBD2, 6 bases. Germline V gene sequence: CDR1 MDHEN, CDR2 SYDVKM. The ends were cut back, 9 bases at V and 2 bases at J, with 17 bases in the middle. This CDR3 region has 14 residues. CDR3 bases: TGTGCCAGTAGGGACTCCCTCGCGACCTACGAGCAGTACTTC. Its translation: CASRDSLATYEQYF.

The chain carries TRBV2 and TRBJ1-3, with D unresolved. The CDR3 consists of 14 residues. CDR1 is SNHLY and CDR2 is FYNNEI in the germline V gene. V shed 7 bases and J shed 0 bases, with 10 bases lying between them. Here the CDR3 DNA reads TGTGCCAGCACTTTGGACGGCTCTGGAAACACCATATATTTT. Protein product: CASTLDGSGNTIYF.

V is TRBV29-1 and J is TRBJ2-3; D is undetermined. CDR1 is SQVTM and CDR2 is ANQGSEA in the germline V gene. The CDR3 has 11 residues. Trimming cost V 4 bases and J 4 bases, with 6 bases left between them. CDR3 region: CSVAKADTQYF. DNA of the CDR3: TGCAGCGTTGCTAAGGCAGATACGCAGTATTTT.

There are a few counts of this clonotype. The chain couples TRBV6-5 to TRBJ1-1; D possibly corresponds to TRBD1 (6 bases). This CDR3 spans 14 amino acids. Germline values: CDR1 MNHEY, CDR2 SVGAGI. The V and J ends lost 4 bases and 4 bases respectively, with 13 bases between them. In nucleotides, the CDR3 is TGTGCCAGCAGTTTAGGACAGCTGGGCACTGAAGCTTTCTTT. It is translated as CASSLGQLGTEAFF.

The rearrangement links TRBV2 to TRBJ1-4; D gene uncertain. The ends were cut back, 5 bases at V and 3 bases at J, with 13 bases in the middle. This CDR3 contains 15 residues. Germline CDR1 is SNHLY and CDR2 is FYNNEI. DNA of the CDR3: TGTGCCAGCAGTCCAAGGACGTTCCCTAATGAAAAACTGTTTTTT. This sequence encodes CASSPRTFPNEKLFF.

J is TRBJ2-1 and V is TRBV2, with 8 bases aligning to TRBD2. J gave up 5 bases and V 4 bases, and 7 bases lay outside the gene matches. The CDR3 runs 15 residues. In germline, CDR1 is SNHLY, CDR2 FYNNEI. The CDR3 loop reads CASSGSSGGNNEQFF. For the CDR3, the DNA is TGTGCCAGCAGTGGATCGAGCGGGGGTAACAATGAGCAGTTCTTC. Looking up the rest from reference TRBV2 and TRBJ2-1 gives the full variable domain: EPEVTQTPSHQVTQMGQEVILRCVPISNHLYFYWYRQILGQKVEFLVSFYNNEISEKSEIFDDQFSVERPDGSNFTLKIRSTKLEDSAMYFCASSGSSGGNNEQFFGPGTRLTVL.

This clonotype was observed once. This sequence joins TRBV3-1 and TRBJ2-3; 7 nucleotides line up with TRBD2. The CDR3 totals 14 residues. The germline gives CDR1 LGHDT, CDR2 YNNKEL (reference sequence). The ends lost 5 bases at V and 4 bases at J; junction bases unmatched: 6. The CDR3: CASSSGLEPDTQYF. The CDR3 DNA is TGTGCCAGCAGCTCAGGACTAGAGCCAGATACGCAGTATTTT.

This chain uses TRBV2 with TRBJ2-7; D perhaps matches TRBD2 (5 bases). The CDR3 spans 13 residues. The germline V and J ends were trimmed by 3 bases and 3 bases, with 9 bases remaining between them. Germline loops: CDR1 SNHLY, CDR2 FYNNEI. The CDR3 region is CASSDSGNYEQYF. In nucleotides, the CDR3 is TGTGCCAGCAGTGATTCCGGGAACTACGAGCAGTACTTC.

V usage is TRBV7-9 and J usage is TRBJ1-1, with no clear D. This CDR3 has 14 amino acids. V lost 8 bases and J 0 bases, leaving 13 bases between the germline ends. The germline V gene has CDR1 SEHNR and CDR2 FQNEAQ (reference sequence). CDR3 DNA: TGTGCCAGCGGCTCGACCACACTGAACACTGAAGCTTTCTTT. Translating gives CASGSTTLNTEAFF.

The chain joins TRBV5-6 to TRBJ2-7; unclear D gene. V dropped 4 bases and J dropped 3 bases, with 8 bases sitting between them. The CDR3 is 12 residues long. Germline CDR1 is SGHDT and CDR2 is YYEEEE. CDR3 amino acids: CASSGDIYEQYF. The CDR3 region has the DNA TGTGCCAGCAGCGGGGATATCTACGAGCAGTACTTC.

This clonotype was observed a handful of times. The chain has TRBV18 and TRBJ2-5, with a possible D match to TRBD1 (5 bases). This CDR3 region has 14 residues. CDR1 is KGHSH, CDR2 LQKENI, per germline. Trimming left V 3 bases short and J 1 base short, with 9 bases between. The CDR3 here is CASSPRTPQETQYF. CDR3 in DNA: TGTGCCAGCTCACCCAGGACACCCCAAGAGACCCAGTACTTC.

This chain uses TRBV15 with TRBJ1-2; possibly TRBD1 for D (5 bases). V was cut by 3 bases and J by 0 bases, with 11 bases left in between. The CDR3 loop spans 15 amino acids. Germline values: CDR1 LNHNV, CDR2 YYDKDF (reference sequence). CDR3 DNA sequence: TGTGCCACCAGCAGTGGCCGGGGGGCTAACTATGGCTACACCTTC. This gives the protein CATSSGRGANYGYTF.

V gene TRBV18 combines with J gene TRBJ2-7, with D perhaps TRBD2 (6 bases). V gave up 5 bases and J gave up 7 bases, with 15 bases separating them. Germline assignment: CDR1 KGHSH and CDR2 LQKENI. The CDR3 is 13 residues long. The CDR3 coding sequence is TGTGCCAGCTCATCGCGCCAGGCGGGAGAGCAGTACTTC. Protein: CASSSRQAGEQYF.

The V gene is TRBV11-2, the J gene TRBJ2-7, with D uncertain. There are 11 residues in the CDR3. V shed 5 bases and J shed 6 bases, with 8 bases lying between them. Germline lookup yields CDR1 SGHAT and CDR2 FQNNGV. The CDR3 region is CASSPSSEQYF. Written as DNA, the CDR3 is TGTGCCAGCAGCCCAAGTAGCGAGCAGTACTTC.

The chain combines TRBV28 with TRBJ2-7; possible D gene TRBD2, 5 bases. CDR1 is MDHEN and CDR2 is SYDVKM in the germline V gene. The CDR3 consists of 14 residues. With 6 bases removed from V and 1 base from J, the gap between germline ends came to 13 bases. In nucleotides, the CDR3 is TGTGCCAGCAGGACATCCGGCGGGTCCTACGAGCAGTACTTC. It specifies CASRTSGGSYEQYF.

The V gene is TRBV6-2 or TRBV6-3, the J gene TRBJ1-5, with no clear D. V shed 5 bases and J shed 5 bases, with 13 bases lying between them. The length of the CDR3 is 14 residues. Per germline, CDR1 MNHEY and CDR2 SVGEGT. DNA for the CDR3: TGTGCCAGCAGTCCGACCTACGAACATCAGCCCCAGCATTTT. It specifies CASSPTYEHQPQHF.

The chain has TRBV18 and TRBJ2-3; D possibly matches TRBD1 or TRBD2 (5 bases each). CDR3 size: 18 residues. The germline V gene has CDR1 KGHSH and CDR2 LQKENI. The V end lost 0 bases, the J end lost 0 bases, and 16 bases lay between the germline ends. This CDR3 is CASSPPGATRPSTDTQYF. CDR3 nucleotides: TGTGCCAGCTCACCACCCGGGGCAACCAGACCTAGCACAGATACGCAGTATTTT.

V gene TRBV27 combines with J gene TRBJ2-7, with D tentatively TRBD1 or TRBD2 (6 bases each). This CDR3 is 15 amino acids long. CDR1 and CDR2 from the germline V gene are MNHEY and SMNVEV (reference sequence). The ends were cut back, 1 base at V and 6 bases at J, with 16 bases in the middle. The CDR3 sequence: CASSLFSYGGPEQYF. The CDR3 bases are TGTGCCAGCAGTTTATTCTCCTACGGGGGCCCCGAGCAGTACTTC.

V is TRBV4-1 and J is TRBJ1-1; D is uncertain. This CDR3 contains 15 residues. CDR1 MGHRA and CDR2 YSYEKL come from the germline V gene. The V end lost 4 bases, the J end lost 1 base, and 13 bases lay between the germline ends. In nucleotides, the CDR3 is TGCGCCAGCAGCCCCGCGTTAGTTAGGAACACTGAAGCTTTCTTT. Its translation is CASSPALVRNTEAFF.

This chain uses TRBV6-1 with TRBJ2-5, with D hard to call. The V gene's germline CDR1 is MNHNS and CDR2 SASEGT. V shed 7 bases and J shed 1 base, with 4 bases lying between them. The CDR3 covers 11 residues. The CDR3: CASTPQETQYF. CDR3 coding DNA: TGTGCCAGCACCCCCCAAGAGACCCAGTACTTC.

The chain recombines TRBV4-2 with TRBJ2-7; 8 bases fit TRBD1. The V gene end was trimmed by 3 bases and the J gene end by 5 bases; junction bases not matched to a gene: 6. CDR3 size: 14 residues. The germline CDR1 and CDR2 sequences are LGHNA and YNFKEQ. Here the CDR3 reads CASSHLGQGDEQYF. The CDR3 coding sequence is TGTGCCAGCAGCCACCTCGGACAGGGTGACGAGCAGTACTTC.

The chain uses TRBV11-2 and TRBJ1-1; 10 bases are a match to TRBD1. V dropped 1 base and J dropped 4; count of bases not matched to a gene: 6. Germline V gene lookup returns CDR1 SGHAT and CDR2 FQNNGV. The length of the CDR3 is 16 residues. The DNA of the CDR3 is TGTGCCAGCAGCTTAGGACAGGGGGCGCTTGGCACTGAAGCTTTCTTT. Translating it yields CASSLGQGALGTEAFF.

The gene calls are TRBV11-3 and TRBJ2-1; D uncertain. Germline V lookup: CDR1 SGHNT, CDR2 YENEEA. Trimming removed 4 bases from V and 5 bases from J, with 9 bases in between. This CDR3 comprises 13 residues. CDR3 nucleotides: TGTGCCAGCAGCTCTAACTGGGACAATGAGCAGTTCTTC. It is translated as CASSSNWDNEQFF.

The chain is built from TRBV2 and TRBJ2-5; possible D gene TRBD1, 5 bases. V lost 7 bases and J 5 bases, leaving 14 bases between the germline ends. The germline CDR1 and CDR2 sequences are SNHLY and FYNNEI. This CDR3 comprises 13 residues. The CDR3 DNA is TGTGCCAGCAAAGCCGGCCCAGGGGAGACCCAGTACTTC. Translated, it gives CASKAGPGETQYF.

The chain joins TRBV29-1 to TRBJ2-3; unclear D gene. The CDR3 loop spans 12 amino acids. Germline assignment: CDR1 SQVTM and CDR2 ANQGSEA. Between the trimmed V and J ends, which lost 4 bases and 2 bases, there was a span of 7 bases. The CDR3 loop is CSVAQITDTQYF. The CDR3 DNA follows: TGCAGCGTTGCCCAGATCACAGATACGCAGTATTTT.